The source of this TCR beta chain is a study of cytotoxic CD8 clonotypes in ibrutinib-treated CLL. Study context: The patients comprised approximately ten relapsed/refractory and 15 treatment-naive cases, some 18 IGHV unmutated.

A note on this clone: Its antigen is not identified.

The study, taken as a whole, reports: Having risen at ibrutinib response, clonality had fallen back toward baseline by progression.

The CDR3 extends over 15 amino acids. CDR1 is MNHEY, CDR2 SVGAGI, per germline. The J segment lost 3 bases and the V segment lost 4 bases, leaving 5 bases of the junction unmatched. Produced via immunoSEQ multiplex PCR; TCRdb's table is partial and in-frame only. Here the sample spans about 130,000 clones, around three quarters being singletons. The source was PBMCs, collected after 12 months of ibrutinib treatment. This TCR was sampled from a human donor with chronic lymphocytic leukemia. The V and J genes are TRBV6-5 and TRBJ1-2; 10 nucleotides match TRBD1. The CDR3 is CASSSTGTGDYGYTF. CDR3 coding DNA: TGTGCCAGCAGTTCCACGGGGACAGGGGACTATGGCTACACCTTC.